This T cell receptor (beta chain) was retrieved from a study of blood T cell repertoires in COVID-19. TCRdb's table, derived via immunoSEQ multiplex PCR, lists solely in-frame clones and lacks some. The sample has 150,000 to 200,000 clones, around 79% seen once. Germline lookup yields CDR1 ENHRY and CDR2 SYGVKD. The CDR3 spans 15 residues. The V gene end was trimmed by 6 bases and the J gene end by 5 bases; junction bases not matched to a gene: 9. Source material: PBMCs or T cells enriched from blood (not recorded which). The chain carries TRBV10-3 and TRBJ2-5; 10 bases map to TRBD2. This TCR was recovered from a man aged 45-65 years who had recovered from COVID-19. CDR3 in amino acids: CAISPSEREGETQYF. The CDR3 DNA sequence: TGTGCCATCAGCCCTTCGGAGCGGGAGGGTGAGACCCAGTACTTC.